This T cell receptor beta chain was captured in a study of identical twins (dated by TCRdb to about 2016). In the study overall: To test whether fetal clonotypes persist, this study deep-sequenced TCR alpha and beta repertoires from monozygotic twins, from unrelated adults of various ages, and from cord blood. To rule out contamination, the twin experiments were replicated at different times with different library preparation protocols. What the research found in general, with its limitations: In monozygotic twins, recombination models systematically underestimated out-of-frame TCR alpha sharing, but the models matched the sharing seen between unrelated individuals. Compared with coincidental sharing between unrelated individuals, out-of-frame TCR alpha sequences shared between twins had an excess of sequences with low generation probability. Zero-insertion analyses could be partly confounded by invariant T cells such as MAIT and iNKT, although diverse VJ usage argued against such confounding for most clonotypes. The excess sharing between twins in beta out-of-frame sequences was weaker because fewer shared sequences reduced the signal-to-noise ratio. Fewer insertions were carried by abundant cord blood beta clonotypes, a similar but weaker trend appeared in young adult naive repertoires, and no such trend appeared in memory repertoires. Because the same donors could not be followed over many years, the conclusions relied on cross-sectional statistical analysis.

Libraries were made using 5' RACE. Instrument on record: Illumina HiSeq 2000. Template switching introduced a universal primer binding site; the final cDNA contained a unique molecular identifier, enabling accurate counting of TCR cDNA molecules. Specific primers in the conserved constant-segment region were used to synthesize first-strand cDNA for TCR alpha and beta chains. To control for contamination, each cDNA library was double barcoded with a SMART-Mk sample barcode plus Illumina barcodes. TruSeq adapter sequences along with Illumina sample barcodes were introduced in two successive PCR steps. TCR alpha and beta cDNA libraries were sequenced on the Illumina HiSeq platform with custom primers. In the source study's methods: Unique molecular identifiers were extracted from raw reads with MiGEC, and CDR3 positions were determined with MiXCR. Recombination models were inferred per individual with the repgenHMM and IGoR tools using an EM algorithm. The tcR package in R was used for shared clonotype analysis, with sharing normalized by the product of cloneset sizes. To study raw recombination free of thymic and clonal selection effects, out-of-frame nonproductive sequences were analyzed. The public reads were run again by TCRdb, first through fastp at Q25 and then through MiXCR, and only productive beta chains were kept. Every distinct CDR3 protein forms one entry, paired with its most common genes and DNA. Clone size and V and J calls follow TCRdb, not the original study. The sample yields 1.5 million or so distinct CDR3 sequences; about 32% were counted once. The ten largest clones add up to approximately 0.25% of the sample.

Points on this clonotype: Its antigen remains unidentified. One base away there is no much larger clone; base qualities are not given.

Only healthy Caucasian donors were included. From the cysteine up to the phenylalanine, the CDR3 has a length of 13 residues. Only the CDR3 part of the read is kept: 39 bases, read in frame from the first base. Looking up the germline V gene (reference sequence) yields CDR1 SGHNT and CDR2 YYREEE. V was cut back by 0 bases and J by 6 bases, leaving a gap of 10 bases between them. The sequence joins TRBV5-4 to TRBJ2-7; tentative D gene TRBD2, with 5 bases matching. The sample taken for sequencing was cord blood. This receptor was taken from a newborn girl in good health. The sequence in DNA is TGTGCCAGCAGCTTGGTACGGGGTTCCGAGCAGTACTTC. This yields the protein CASSLVRGSEQYF.